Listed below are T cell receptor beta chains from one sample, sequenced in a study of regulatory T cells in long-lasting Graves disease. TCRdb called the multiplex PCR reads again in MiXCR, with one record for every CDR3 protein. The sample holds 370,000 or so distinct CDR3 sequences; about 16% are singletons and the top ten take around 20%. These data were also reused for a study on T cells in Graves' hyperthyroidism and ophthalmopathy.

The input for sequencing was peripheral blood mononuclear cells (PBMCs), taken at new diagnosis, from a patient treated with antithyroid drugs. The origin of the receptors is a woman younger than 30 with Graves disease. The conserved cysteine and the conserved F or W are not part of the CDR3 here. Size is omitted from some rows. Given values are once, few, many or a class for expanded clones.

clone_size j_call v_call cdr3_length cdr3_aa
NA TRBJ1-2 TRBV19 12 ASSTQGSGYGYT
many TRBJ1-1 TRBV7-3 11 ASSSGVNTEAF
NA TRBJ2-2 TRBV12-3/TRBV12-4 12 ASSIDRLTGELF
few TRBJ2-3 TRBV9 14 ASSVRGGVSADTQY
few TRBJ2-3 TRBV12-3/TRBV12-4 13 ASNDLSGGADTQY
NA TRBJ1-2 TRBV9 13 ASSVVSGVNYGYT
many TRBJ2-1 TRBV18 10 ASSPTGAEQF
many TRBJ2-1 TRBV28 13 ASSSSTETYNEQF
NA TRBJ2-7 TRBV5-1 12 ASRVLSSSYEQY
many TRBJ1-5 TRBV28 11 ASSIHSNQPQH
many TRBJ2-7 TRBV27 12 ASAGGTGFREQY
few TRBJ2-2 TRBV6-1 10 ASRGGSGELF
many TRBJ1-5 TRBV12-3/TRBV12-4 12 ASSIDRGVQPQH
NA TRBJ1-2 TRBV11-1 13 ASRSDRRSTYGYT
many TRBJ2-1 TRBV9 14 ASSALAGGTYNEQF
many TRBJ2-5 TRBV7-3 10 ASHRPGETQY